Sequencing of this TCR beta chain was carried out in a study of CD8+ T cells in alopecia areata. The study's findings and limits: Association of baseline CD8+ expansion with response is uncertain owing to one nonresponder. It was lesional scalp, especially alopecia totalis/universalis, that showed higher clonality than normal scalp. The study found that many expanded lesional clones persisted in scalp and blood during tofacitinib.

Regarding this clone: The antigen is not known.

The treatment here: oral pan-JAK inhibitor, 5-10 mg twice daily. Peripheral blood and lesional scalp punch biopsies came from alopecia areata patients. RNA extraction was followed by reverse transcription into cDNA, which acted as the sequencing template. The table came from immunoSEQ multiplex PCR; TCRdb's copy has only in-frame clones and leaves some out. The sample shows some 100,000 clones, approximately 52% of them seen only once. V lost 5 bases and J 13 bases, leaving 24 bases between the germline ends. Looked up from germline, CDR1 is GTSNPN and CDR2 is SVGIG (reference sequence). The CDR3 extends over 14 amino acids.

The source of this sequence is a human donor with alopecia areata. The material was CD8+ T cells sorted from blood, obtained at week 4, from a patient treated with tofacitinib. The J gene is TRBJ2-1, the V gene TRBV30, with D unresolved. CDR3 sequence (DNA): TGTGCCTGGTGTTCGGGTTTGGCCGCTTTGGTTCAGTTCTTC. Protein product: CAWCSGLAALVQFF.